These 30 T cell receptor beta chains originate from one sample sequenced in a study of Ad26.COV2.S vaccination and SARS-CoV-2 variants. As for treatment: around 19 received Ad26.COV2.S at low or high dose, single or two shots; 5 received placebo; per-sample allocation not given. The samples date from day 63 after the first vaccine or placebo injection. Here immunoSEQ multiplex PCR was the method, and the copy in TCRdb shows in-frame clones only, minus some. The data hold some 390,000 clones, with around nine tenths observed a single time. The sequenced sample was peripheral blood, obtained in a trial of Ad26.COV2.S vaccine versus placebo. These receptors all come from a person between 18 and 60 years old who received the Ad26.COV2.S COVID-19 vaccine or a placebo.

V usage is TRBV19 and J usage is TRBJ2-7; D possibly corresponds to TRBD1 (5 bases). Germline CDR1 is LNHDA and CDR2 is SQIVND (reference sequence). The CDR3 has 13 residues. The V end lost 7 bases, the J end lost 5 bases, and 15 bases lay between the germline ends. CDR3 DNA: TGTGCCAGTACCATGGAAGGACACCACGAGCAGTACTTC. Amino acid sequence: CASTMEGHHEQYF.

The V call is TRBV5-6, the J call TRBJ1-3; D is ambiguous. The CDR3 runs 16 residues. V gave up 2 bases and J gave up 0 bases, with 12 bases separating them. Germline V gene sequence: CDR1 SGHDT, CDR2 YYEEEE. The CDR3 loop is CASSLGPLSSGNTIYF. The CDR3 bases are TGTGCCAGCAGCTTAGGGCCGCTGAGCTCTGGAAACACCATATATTTT.

V is TRBV19 and J is TRBJ2-3, with 13 bases aligning to TRBD2. The CDR3 extends over 16 amino acids. V lost 7 bases, J lost 3 bases, and 7 bases stayed unmatched. Germline CDR1 is LNHDA and CDR2 is SQIVND (reference sequence). The CDR3 DNA follows: TGTGCCAGTACTCCAAGACTAGCGGGAGGTACAGATACGCAGTATTTT. It is translated as CASTPRLAGGTDTQYF.

The chain has TRBV4-1 and TRBJ2-7; 7 bases line up with TRBD2. The CDR3 sequence is 12 residues long. V lost 4 bases and J lost 4; bases outside the gene matches: 1. Germline V gene lookup returns CDR1 MGHRA and CDR2 YSYEKL. The CDR3 reads CASSREGYEQYF. The CDR3 DNA sequence: TGCGCCAGCAGCCGGGAGGGGTACGAGCAGTACTTC.

This chain joins TRBV5-6 and TRBJ1-3; D may be TRBD1 (5 bases). The germline V gene has CDR1 SGHDT and CDR2 YYEEEE. The CDR3 runs to 15 residues. Trimming took off 4 bases at V and 2 bases at J, with 13 bases between the two ends. This CDR3 reads CASSNSGTAGNTIYF. CDR3 bases: TGTGCCAGCAGCAACTCCGGGACGGCTGGAAACACCATATATTTT.

The chain links TRBV21-1 to TRBJ2-1. TRBV21-1 is tagged as a pseudogene. The CDR3 length is 16 residues. The CDR3 reads CASSPNFGLAYNEQFF. The CDR3 region has the DNA TGTGCCAGCAGCCCCAACTTCGGGCTAGCCTACAATGAGCAGTTCTTC.

The chain links TRBV3-1 (or the pseudogene TRBV3-2) to TRBJ2-7; no clear D gene. The CDR3 has 15 residues. The V end was cut by 0 bases, the J end by 2 bases, with 11 bases between. CDR1 and CDR2 from the germline V gene are LGHDT and YNNKEL (reference sequence). The CDR3, as DNA: TGTGCCAGCAGCCAAGACGCGGCAGGACCCTACGAGCAGTACTTC. Translated: CASSQDAAGPYEQYF.

The V gene is TRBV10-3, the J gene TRBJ1-6, with D unclear. Trimming left V 2 bases short and J 9 bases short, with 17 bases between. The CDR3 is 16 amino acids. Germline CDR1 and CDR2: ENHRY and SYGVKD. CDR3 protein: CAISENFSGVSSPLHF. CDR3 nucleotide sequence: TGTGCCATCAGTGAGAATTTCTCCGGGGTTAGTTCACCCCTCCACTTT.

V is TRBV9 and J is TRBJ2-3; unclear D gene. The CDR3 length is 15 residues. Germline V gene lookup returns CDR1 SGDLS and CDR2 YYNGEE. The V gene lost 2 bases and the J gene lost 2 bases, with 12 bases spanning the gap. CDR3 loop: CASSVRKRNTDTQYF. CDR3 nucleotide sequence: TGTGCCAGCAGCGTCCGGAAGAGGAACACAGATACGCAGTATTTT.

This chain connects TRBV6-2 or TRBV6-3 to TRBJ2-5, with 11 positions matching TRBD2. The V gene's germline CDR1 is MNHEY and CDR2 SVGEGT. The CDR3 covers 16 residues. Germline trimming cut 6 bases from V and 0 bases from J; bases unmatched to any gene: 6. CDR3 sequence reads: CASSRPSGGYQETQYF. The CDR3 DNA is TGTGCCAGCAGCAGACCTAGCGGGGGGTACCAAGAGACCCAGTACTTC.

The chain carries TRBV18 and TRBJ1-2; 8 positions agree with TRBD1. V lost 5 bases, J lost 8 bases, and 7 bases stayed unmatched. There are 13 residues in the CDR3. Looked up from germline, CDR1 is KGHSH and CDR2 is LQKENI. Here the CDR3 DNA reads TGTGCCAGCTCAGGCTCAGGGGGCGGAGGCTACACCTTC. Translation gives CASSGSGGGGYTF.

This clone was seen a few times. The rearrangement links TRBV9 to TRBJ2-2; 9 nucleotides align to TRBD2. Losses at the gene ends were 4 bases for V and 5 bases for J; bases not matched to a gene: 12. Germline V gene lookup returns CDR1 SGDLS and CDR2 YYNGEE. This CDR3 region has 17 residues. CDR3 amino acids: CASSSPKAGGPTGELFF. The DNA of the CDR3 is TGTGCCAGCAGCTCACCTAAGGCGGGAGGGCCAACCGGGGAGCTGTTTTTT.

The chain has TRBV28 and TRBJ2-7; TRBD2 agrees at 7 bases. Trimming took 1 base from V and 3 from J; bases not matched to a gene: 3. The CDR3 spans 14 residues. Germline V gene lookup returns CDR1 MDHEN and CDR2 SYDVKM. CDR3 region: CASSLFGRGYEQYF. The CDR3, as DNA: TGTGCCAGCAGTTTATTTGGGAGGGGCTACGAGCAGTACTTC.

V gene TRBV28 combines with J gene TRBJ2-2, with 7 bases that match TRBD2. Germline-derived CDR1 and CDR2 are MDHEN and SYDVKM. This CDR3 comprises 14 residues. Trimming removed 7 bases from V and 5 bases from J; junction bases left unmatched: 7. The CDR3 reads CASKAGERTGELFF. CDR3 sequence (DNA): TGTGCCAGCAAGGCGGGAGAAAGGACCGGGGAGCTGTTTTTT.

The chain is built from TRBV7-2 and TRBJ2-5, with 9 positions matching TRBD2. Per germline, CDR1 SGHTA and CDR2 FQGNSA. The CDR3 consists of 16 residues. Trimming removed 3 bases from V and 5 bases from J; junction bases left unmatched: 10. This chain's CDR3 is CASSLISSGSGETQYF. The CDR3 DNA sequence: TGTGCCAGCAGCTTGATCAGTAGCGGGAGTGGGGAGACCCAGTACTTC.

The chain recombines TRBV7-2 with TRBJ1-1; D is possibly TRBD1 (6 bases). Trimming pared 5 bases from V and 3 bases from J, leaving 16 bases between. The CDR3 spans 15 residues. Germline CDR1 is SGHTA and CDR2 is FQGNSA. CDR3 sequence reads: CASSRRGSGDTEAFF. CDR3 in DNA: TGTGCCAGCAGCCGCCGGGGGTCAGGGGACACTGAAGCTTTCTTT.

V usage is TRBV3-1 (or the pseudogene TRBV3-2) and J usage is TRBJ1-2; D is unclear. V shed 4 bases and J shed 4 bases, with 13 bases lying between them. The CDR3 is made up of 14 amino acids. Germline V gene sequence: CDR1 LGHDT, CDR2 YNNKEL (reference sequence). CDR3 nucleotide sequence: TGTGCCAGCAGCCCGAGGGTAACAGCCTATGGCTACACCTTC. Residues: CASSPRVTAYGYTF.

The chain employs TRBV25-1 and TRBJ2-2, with TRBD1 matching over 10 bases. Germline V gene sequence: CDR1 MGHDK, CDR2 SYGVNS. This CDR3 has 18 residues. V dropped 4 bases and J dropped 2; count of bases not matched to a gene: 10. The CDR3 here is CASSGQPGTGENTGELFF. In DNA form, the CDR3 reads TGTGCCAGCAGTGGGCAACCCGGGACAGGGGAAAACACCGGGGAGCTGTTTTTT.

This chain joins TRBV28 and TRBJ2-1, with 11 bases aligning to TRBD2. The CDR3 spans 16 residues. Germline trimming cut 4 bases from V and 3 bases from J; bases unmatched to any gene: 5. The germline V gene has CDR1 MDHEN and CDR2 SYDVKM. CDR3 nucleotide sequence: TGTGCCAGCAGTTCCCCCGGGACTAGCGGCTACAATGAGCAGTTCTTC. Its translation is CASSSPGTSGYNEQFF.

CDR3 coding DNA: TGTGCCAGCTCAAGGACTTGGGGTTCACCCCTCCACTTT. It encodes CASSRTWGSPLHF. The chain has TRBV27 and TRBJ1-6; D ambiguous. Germline V gives CDR1 MNHEY, CDR2 SMNVEV (reference sequence). The germline V and J ends were trimmed by 8 bases and 9 bases, with 14 bases remaining between them. This CDR3 is built from 13 residues.

The V call is TRBV29-1, the J call TRBJ2-7, with D perhaps being TRBD1 or TRBD2 (6 bases each). The CDR3 covers 12 residues. Trimming pared 4 bases from V and 7 bases from J, leaving 14 bases between. The V gene's germline CDR1 is SQVTM and CDR2 ANQGSEA. CDR3 DNA: TGCAGCGTTGTCGCAGGGGCGGGGGAGCAGTACTTC. This encodes CSVVAGAGEQYF.

The rearrangement links TRBV3-1 (or the pseudogene TRBV3-2) to TRBJ2-3, with 7 bases matching TRBD2. This CDR3 is 13 amino acids long. With 8 bases clipped from V and 3 bases from J, the junction kept 5 bases outside the gene matches. Germline V gene sequence: CDR1 LGHDT, CDR2 YNNKEL (reference sequence). CDR3 amino acids: CASGSGETDTQYF. The CDR3 coding sequence is TGTGCCAGCGGGAGCGGGGAAACAGATACGCAGTATTTT.

The V gene is TRBV14, the J gene TRBJ2-5; the match to TRBD2 covers 7 bases. Germline-derived CDR1 and CDR2 are SGHDN and FVKESK. The length of the CDR3 is 17 residues. V was pared by 1 base and J by 2 bases, with 10 bases of the junction left unmatched. CDR3 coding DNA: TGTGCCAGCAGCCAAGGACTCGGACTAGACCCACAAGAGACCCAGTACTTC. Its protein is CASSQGLGLDPQETQYF.

The chain uses TRBV13 and TRBJ2-1, with a tentative D call TRBD2 (5 bases). Trimming left V 5 bases short and J 4 bases short, with 15 bases between. CDR1 and CDR2 from the germline V gene are PRHDT and FYEKMQ (reference sequence). The CDR3 extends over 15 amino acids. The CDR3 bases are TGTGCCAGCAGCCGGGGTGATCGGGAATACAATGAGCAGTTCTTC. Its translation is CASSRGDREYNEQFF.

The chain recombines TRBV11-2 with TRBJ2-1; D perhaps matches TRBD2 (5 bases). This CDR3 region has 15 residues. Germline values: CDR1 SGHAT, CDR2 FQNNGV. The ends were cut back, 7 bases at V and 6 bases at J, with 19 bases in the middle. The CDR3 DNA sequence: TGTGCCAGCACCCTATGGGAGTACTCTCGCAATGAGCAGTTCTTC. This gives the protein CASTLWEYSRNEQFF.

The rearrangement uses TRBV30 and TRBJ1-2, with D unclear. The CDR3 is 11 amino acids. The V gene lost 2 bases and the J gene lost 1 base, with 2 bases spanning the gap. Germline-derived CDR1 and CDR2 are GTSNPN and SVGIG (reference sequence). The DNA for the CDR3 is TGTGCCTGGAGTCTTAACTATGGCTACACCTTC. Translated: CAWSLNYGYTF.

The chain uses TRBV7-9 and TRBJ1-5, with 7 nucleotides matching TRBD1. In germline, CDR1 is SEHNR, CDR2 FQNEAQ (reference sequence). Trimming cost V 5 bases and J 6 bases; bases outside gene matches: 4. The CDR3 length is 13 residues. The CDR3 DNA reads TGTGCCAGCAGCCGAAACAGGGGTCAGCCCCAGCATTTT. This sequence encodes CASSRNRGQPQHF.

This clone was detected only once. The rearrangement links TRBV4-1 to TRBJ2-5; 9 bases are a match to TRBD2. The CDR3 contains 21 residues. CDR1 is MGHRA, CDR2 YSYEKL, per germline. With V trimmed by 0 bases and J by 1 base, 18 bases remained unmatched. CDR3 sequence: CASSQDTPFASSGRLQETQYF. DNA for the CDR3: TGCGCCAGCAGCCAAGATACCCCTTTCGCTTCCAGCGGGAGGCTCCAAGAGACCCAGTACTTC.

The V gene is TRBV7-9, the J gene TRBJ2-1; D might be TRBD2 (7 bases). V was shortened by 1 base and J by 5 bases, with 15 bases between the two germline ends. The germline gives CDR1 SEHNR, CDR2 FQNEAQ (reference sequence). This CDR3 spans 16 amino acids. This chain's CDR3 is CASSLGGASGDNEQFF. CDR3 coding DNA: TGTGCCAGCAGCTTAGGGGGGGCTAGCGGAGACAATGAGCAGTTCTTC.

The chain recombines TRBV11-3 with TRBJ2-3, with D tentatively TRBD1 or TRBD2 (6 bases each). Trimming left V 5 bases short and J 5 bases short, with 17 bases between. Germline V gene sequence: CDR1 SGHNT, CDR2 YENEEA. The CDR3 has 15 residues. The CDR3 DNA is TGTGCCAGCAGCCTTAGGGGGTCGGGGGAAGATACGCAGTATTTT. Protein sequence: CASSLRGSGEDTQYF.